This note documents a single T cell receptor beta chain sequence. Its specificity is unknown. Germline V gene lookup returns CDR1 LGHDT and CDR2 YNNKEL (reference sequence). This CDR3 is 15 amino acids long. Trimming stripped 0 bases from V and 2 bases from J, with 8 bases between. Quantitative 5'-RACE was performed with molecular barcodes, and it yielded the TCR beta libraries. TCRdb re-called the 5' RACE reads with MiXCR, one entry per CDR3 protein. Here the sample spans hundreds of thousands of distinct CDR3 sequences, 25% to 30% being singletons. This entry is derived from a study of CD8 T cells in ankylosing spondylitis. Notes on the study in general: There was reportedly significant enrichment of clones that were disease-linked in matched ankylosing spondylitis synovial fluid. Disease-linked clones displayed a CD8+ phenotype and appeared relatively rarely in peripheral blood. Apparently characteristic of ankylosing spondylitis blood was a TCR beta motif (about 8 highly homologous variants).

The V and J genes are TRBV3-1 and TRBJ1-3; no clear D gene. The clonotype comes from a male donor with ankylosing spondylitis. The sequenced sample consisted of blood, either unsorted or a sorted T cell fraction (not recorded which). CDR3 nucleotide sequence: TGTGCCAGCAGCCAAGATCTCGGGGCTGGAAACACCATATATTTT. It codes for CASSQDLGAGNTIYF.